This T cell receptor (beta chain) was obtained from a study of cytomegalovirus exposure and HLA in healthy donors. Notes on the study in general: Confirmation was obtained in vitro that a few CMV-associated chains are specific for CMV antigens.

The protocol was immunoSEQ multiplex PCR, while the TCRdb copy is restricted to in-frame clones and leaves out a portion. There are 80,000 to 100,000 clones in the sample; approximately 90% occur only once, and roughly 2.1% lies in the top ten. As to this clone: The antigen remains unidentified.

This CDR3 comprises 15 residues. The germline gives CDR1 LNHDA, CDR2 SQIVND (reference sequence). After removal of 6 bases from V and 1 base from J, the junction contained 5 bases not matched to a gene. Sequenced: PBMCs. This clonotype was sampled from a man aged 25 to 40 in good health and CMV-seronegative. The chain recombines TRBV19 with TRBJ2-4; 8 bases line up with TRBD1. DNA for the CDR3: TGTGCCAGTAGCCCTACAGGGGGGGCCAAAAACATTCAGTACTTC. Translating it yields CASSPTGGAKNIQYF. The full variable domain, in which reference TRBV19 and TRBJ2-4 provide the parts outside the CDR3, is DGGITQSPKYLFRKEGQNVTLSCEQNLNHDAMYWYRQDPGQGLRLIYYSQIVNDFQKGDIAEGYSVSREKKESFPLTVTSAQKNPTAFYLCASSPTGGAKNIQYFGAGTRLSVL.